This TCR beta chain was recorded in a study of blood T cell repertoires in COVID-19. Study-wide background: Italy, Spain and the United States were the sources of the convalescent and acute COVID-19 samples. Nucleic acid was either cDNA or gDNA, and it came from T cells, B-cell-depleted T cells, or PBMCs.

Trimming shortened V by 2 bases and J by 6 bases, and 23 bases separated the two germline ends. This CDR3 comprises 17 residues. Germline CDR1 SGHDT, CDR2 YYEEEE. Authors' methods: Nucleated cell number was recorded as an estimate derived from reference gene primer amplification. Data came from immunoSEQ multiplex PCR; TCRdb stores just in-frame clones and leaves some out. V and J calls plus clone size are reproduced from that table; the DNA served to infer D and trimming. The repertoire includes hundreds of thousands of clones, roughly 85% of them detected once, and 1.4% sits in the top ten. The receptor was derived from a woman aged 25 to 39 with active or convalescent COVID-19. The sequencing input was peripheral blood. V usage is TRBV5-6 and J usage is TRBJ1-1; D is unresolved. CDR3 loop: CASSLLAEGGLRPEAFF. The DNA for the CDR3 is TGTGCCAGCAGCTTATTGGCGGAGGGTGGCTTGAGACCTGAAGCTTTCTTT.